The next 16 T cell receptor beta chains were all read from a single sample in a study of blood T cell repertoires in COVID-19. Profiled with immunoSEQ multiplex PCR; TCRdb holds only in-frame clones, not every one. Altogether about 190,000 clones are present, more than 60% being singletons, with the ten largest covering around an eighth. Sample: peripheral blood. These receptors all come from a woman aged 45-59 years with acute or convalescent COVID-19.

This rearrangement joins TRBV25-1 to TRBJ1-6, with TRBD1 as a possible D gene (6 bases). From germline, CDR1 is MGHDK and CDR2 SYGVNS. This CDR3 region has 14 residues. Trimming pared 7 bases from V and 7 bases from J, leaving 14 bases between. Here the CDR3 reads CASMSGGRNSPLHF. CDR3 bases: TGTGCCAGCATGTCGGGGGGGCGAAATTCACCCCTCCACTTT.

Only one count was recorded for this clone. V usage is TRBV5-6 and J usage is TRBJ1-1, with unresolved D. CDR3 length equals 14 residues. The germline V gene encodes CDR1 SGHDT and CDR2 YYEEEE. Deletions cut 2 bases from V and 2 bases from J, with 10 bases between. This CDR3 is CASSLGGLNTEAFF. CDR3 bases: TGTGCCAGCAGCTTAGGAGGGCTCAACACTGAAGCTTTCTTT.

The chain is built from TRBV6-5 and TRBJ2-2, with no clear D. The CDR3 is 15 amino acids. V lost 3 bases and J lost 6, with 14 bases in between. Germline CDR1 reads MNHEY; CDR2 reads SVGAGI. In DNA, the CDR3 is TGTGCCAGCAGTTATCAGTCCCCAGTGCCCGGGGAGCTGTTTTTT. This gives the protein CASSYQSPVPGELFF.

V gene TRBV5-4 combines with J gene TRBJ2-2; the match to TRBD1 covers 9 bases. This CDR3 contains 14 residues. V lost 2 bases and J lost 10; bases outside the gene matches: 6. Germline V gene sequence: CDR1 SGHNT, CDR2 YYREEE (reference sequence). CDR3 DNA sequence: TGTGCCAGCAGCTTCGGGACAGGGTTCTTGGAGCTGTTTTTT. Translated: CASSFGTGFLELFF.

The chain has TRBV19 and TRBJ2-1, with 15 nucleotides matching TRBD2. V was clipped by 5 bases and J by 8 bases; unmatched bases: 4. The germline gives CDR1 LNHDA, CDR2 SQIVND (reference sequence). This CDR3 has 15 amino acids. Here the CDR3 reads CASSGLAGGEDEQFF. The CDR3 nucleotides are TGTGCCAGTAGTGGACTAGCGGGAGGGGAGGATGAGCAGTTCTTC.

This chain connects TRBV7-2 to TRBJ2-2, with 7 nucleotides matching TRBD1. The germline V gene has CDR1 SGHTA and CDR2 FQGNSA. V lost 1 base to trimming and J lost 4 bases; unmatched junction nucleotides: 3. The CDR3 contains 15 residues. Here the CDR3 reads CASSLGQGITGELFF. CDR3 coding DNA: TGTGCCAGCAGCTTAGGACAGGGAATCACCGGGGAGCTGTTTTTT.

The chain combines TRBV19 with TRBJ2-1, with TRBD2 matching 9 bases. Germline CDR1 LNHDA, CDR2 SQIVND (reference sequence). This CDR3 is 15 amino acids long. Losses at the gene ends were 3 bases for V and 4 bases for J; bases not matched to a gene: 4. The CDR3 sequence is CASSISLAGYNEQFF. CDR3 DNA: TGTGCCAGTAGTATTTCCCTAGCGGGGTACAATGAGCAGTTCTTC.

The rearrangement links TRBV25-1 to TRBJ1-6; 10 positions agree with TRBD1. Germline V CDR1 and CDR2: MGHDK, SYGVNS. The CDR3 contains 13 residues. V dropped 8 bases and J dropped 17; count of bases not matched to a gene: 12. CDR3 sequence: CASRGSGQGGFHF. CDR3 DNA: TGTGCCAGCCGCGGAAGTGGACAGGGGGGTTTCCACTTT.

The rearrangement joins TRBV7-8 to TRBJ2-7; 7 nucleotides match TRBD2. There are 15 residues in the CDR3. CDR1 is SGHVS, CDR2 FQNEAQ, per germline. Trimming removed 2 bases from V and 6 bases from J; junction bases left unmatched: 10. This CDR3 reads CASSLSGGSLLEQYF. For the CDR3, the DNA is TGTGCCAGCAGCTTATCGGGCGGGAGTCTTCTCGAGCAGTACTTC. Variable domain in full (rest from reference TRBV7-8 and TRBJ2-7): GAGVSQSPRYKVAKRGQDVALRCDPISGHVSLFWYQQALGQGPEFLTYFQNEAQLDKSGLPSDRFFAERPEGSVSTLKIQRTQQEDSAVYLCASSLSGGSLLEQYFGPGTRLTVT.

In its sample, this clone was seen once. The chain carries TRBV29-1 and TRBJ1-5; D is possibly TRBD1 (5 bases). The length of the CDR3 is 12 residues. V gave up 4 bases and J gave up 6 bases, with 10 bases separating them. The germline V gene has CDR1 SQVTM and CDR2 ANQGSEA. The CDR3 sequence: CSVGREGQPQHF. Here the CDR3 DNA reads TGCAGCGTTGGCAGGGAGGGTCAGCCCCAGCATTTT.

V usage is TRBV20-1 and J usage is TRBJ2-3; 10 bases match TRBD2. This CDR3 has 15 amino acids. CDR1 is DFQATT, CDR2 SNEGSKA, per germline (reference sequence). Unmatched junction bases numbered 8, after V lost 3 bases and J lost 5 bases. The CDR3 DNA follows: TGCAGTGCTAGTAGAGGAAGCGGGAGGGGAGATACGCAGTATTTT. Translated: CSASRGSGRGDTQYF.

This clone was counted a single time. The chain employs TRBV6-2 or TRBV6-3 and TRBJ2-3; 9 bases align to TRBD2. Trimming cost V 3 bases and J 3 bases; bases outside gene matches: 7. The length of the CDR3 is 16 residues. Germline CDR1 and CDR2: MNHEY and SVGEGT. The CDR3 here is CASSYLAGGPTDTQYF. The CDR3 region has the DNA TGTGCCAGCAGTTATCTGGCGGGAGGGCCAACAGATACGCAGTATTTT.

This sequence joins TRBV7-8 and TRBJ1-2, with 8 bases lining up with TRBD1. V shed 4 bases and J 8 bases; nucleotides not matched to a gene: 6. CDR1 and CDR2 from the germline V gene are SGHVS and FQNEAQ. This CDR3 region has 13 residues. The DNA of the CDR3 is TGTGCCAGCAGCTCGGACAGGGTGGGAGGCTACACCTTC. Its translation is CASSSDRVGGYTF.

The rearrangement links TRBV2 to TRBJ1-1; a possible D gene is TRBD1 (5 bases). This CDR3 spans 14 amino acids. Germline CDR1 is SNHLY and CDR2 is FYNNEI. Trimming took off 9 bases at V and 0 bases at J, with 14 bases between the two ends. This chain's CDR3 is CASRPGPMNTEAFF. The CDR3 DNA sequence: TGTGCCAGTCGCCCAGGGCCCATGAACACTGAAGCTTTCTTT.

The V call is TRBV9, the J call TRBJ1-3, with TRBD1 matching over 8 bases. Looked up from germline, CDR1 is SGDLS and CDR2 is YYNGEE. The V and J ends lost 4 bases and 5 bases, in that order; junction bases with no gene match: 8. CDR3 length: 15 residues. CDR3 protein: CASSPRTGQRNTIYF. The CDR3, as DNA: TGTGCCAGCAGCCCCCGGACAGGGCAGAGAAACACCATATATTTT.

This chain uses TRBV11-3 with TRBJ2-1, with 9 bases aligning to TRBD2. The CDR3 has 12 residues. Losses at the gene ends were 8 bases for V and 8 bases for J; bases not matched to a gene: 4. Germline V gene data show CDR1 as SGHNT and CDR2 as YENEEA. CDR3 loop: CASRGGADEQFF. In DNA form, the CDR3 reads TGTGCCAGCCGCGGGGGGGCCGATGAGCAGTTCTTC.